This note documents a single T cell receptor (beta chain) sequence. This sample was included in a study of cytomegalovirus exposure and HLA in healthy donors. The CDR3 sequence is 13 residues long. Use of 60 Vbeta and 13 Jbeta primers characterized the PCR. This table comes from immunoSEQ multiplex PCR, and its TCRdb copy is limited to in-frame clones, with some not included. Seen in this sample are more than 95,000 clones; the ten most common clones hold about 2.5%. The sample comprised PBMCs. The receptor was derived from a man under 40 in good health and CMV-seronegative. The chain uses TRBV21-1 and TRBJ2-3; whether TRBD1, the table's D call, matches the DNA was not checked. TRBV21-1 is termed a pseudogene. The CDR3 nucleotides are TGTGCCAGCAGCAAGCTCAGGCGAGATACGCAGTATTTT. This sequence encodes CASSKLRRDTQYF.